Following are 13 T cell receptor beta chains from one sample sequenced in a study of T cells after yellow fever vaccination. TCRdb passed the 5' RACE reads through MiXCR, listing each CDR3 protein once. In the table there are under 300,000 distinct CDR3 sequences, roughly 7.2% of which are singletons. Sequences were derived from CD4+ T cells sorted from PBMCs, sampled 15 days after the yellow fever booster vaccination. The receptors originated from a man younger than 40 who received the YFV17D yellow fever vaccine.

Only a few counts were recorded for this clonotype. The rearrangement links TRBV5-1 to TRBJ1-5; no clear D. Germline-derived CDR1 and CDR2 are SGHRS and YFSETQ. V lost 0 bases to trimming and J lost 5 bases, with 6 bases between them. The CDR3 contains 13 residues. The CDR3 here is CASSLDPDQPQHF. CDR3 coding DNA: TGCGCCAGCAGCTTGGATCCTGATCAGCCCCAGCATTTT.

This clonotype has a count of ten or more. The genes are TRBV20-1 and TRBJ2-7, with 7 bases aligning to TRBD2. The CDR3 is made up of 16 amino acids. The J segment lost 5 bases and the V segment lost 0 bases, leaving 13 bases of the junction unmatched. Looked up from germline, CDR1 is DFQATT and CDR2 is SNEGSKA (reference sequence). The DNA for the CDR3 is TGCAGTGCTAGAGATGCCGGCGGGAGTCTATTGGACGAGCAGTACTTC. Translated, it gives CSARDAGGSLLDEQYF.

The chain combines TRBV20-1 with TRBJ2-1; 7 bases are a match to TRBD2. Trimming at V came to 4 bases and at J to 8 bases, leaving 11 bases not matched to a gene. CDR1 and CDR2 (germline): DFQATT, SNEGSKA (reference sequence). The CDR3 runs to 14 residues. CDR3 loop: CSAKGLAVGHEQFF. The CDR3 DNA reads as TGCAGTGCTAAAGGGCTAGCGGTCGGTCATGAGCAGTTCTTC.

The chain uses TRBV5-4 and TRBJ2-7; TRBD2 matches 10 bases. Germline lookup yields CDR1 SGHNT and CDR2 YYREEE (reference sequence). This CDR3 contains 13 residues. With V trimmed by 3 bases and J by 7 bases, 4 bases remained unmatched. The CDR3 DNA is TGTGCCAGCAGCTACCCGGGACTAGCGGAGCAGTACTTC. Translating it yields CASSYPGLAEQYF.

Only a few counts were recorded for this clonotype. This chain links TRBV11-2 with TRBJ2-7, with TRBD1 matching over 8 bases. J gave up 6 bases and V 5 bases, and 9 bases lay outside the gene matches. This CDR3 is 14 amino acids long. Germline V CDR1 and CDR2: SGHAT, FQNNGV. CDR3 sequence reads: CASSIGRTGFEQYF. The CDR3 coding sequence is TGTGCCAGCAGCATAGGACGGACAGGGTTCGAGCAGTACTTC. Filled out from reference TRBV11-2 and TRBJ2-7, the complete variable domain reads EAGVAQSPRYKIIEKRQSVAFWCNPISGHATLYWYQQILGQGPKLLIQFQNNGVVDDSQLPKDRFSAERLKGVDSTLKIQPAKLEDSAVYLCASSIGRTGFEQYFGPGTRLTVT.

The V call is TRBV20-1, the J call TRBJ2-7; D is possibly TRBD2 (6 bases). The germline CDR1 and CDR2 sequences are DFQATT and SNEGSKA (reference sequence). The CDR3 is 13 amino acids. V gave up 1 base and J gave up 3 bases, with 10 bases separating them. The DNA of the CDR3 is TGCAGTGCTAGAGGCGGAGGGGTCTACGAGCAGTACTTC. Amino acid sequence: CSARGGGVYEQYF.

The chain has TRBV29-1 and TRBJ2-1; the D gene could be TRBD1 or TRBD2 (5 bases each). Germline CDR1 reads SQVTM; CDR2 reads ANQGSEA. This CDR3 spans 18 amino acids. V was trimmed by 5 bases and J by 3 bases, leaving 26 bases between them. This CDR3 reads CSVMRYKEAEGVYNEQFF. As DNA, the CDR3 is TGCAGCGTTATGCGCTATAAGGAGGCGGAAGGGGTCTACAATGAGCAGTTCTTC.

This clonotype was seen repeatedly, ten times or more. The rearrangement joins TRBV19 to TRBJ1-1, with D possibly TRBD1 on 6 matching bases. Between the trimmed V and J ends, which lost 4 bases and 1 base, there was a span of 7 bases. Germline V gene lookup returns CDR1 LNHDA and CDR2 SQIVND (reference sequence). The CDR3 runs to 13 residues. CDR3 loop: CASSKTGNTEAFF. The CDR3 DNA reads as TGTGCCAGTAGTAAGACAGGGAACACTGAAGCTTTCTTT.

This clonotype was observed a few times. The CDR3, as DNA: TGCGCCAGCAGCCAGCAGTACACTCGACAGGGCACTGAAGCTTTCTTT. Residues: CASSQQYTRQGTEAFF. The chain couples TRBV4-1 to TRBJ1-1, with 7 bases identical to TRBD1. The trim removed 3 bases at V and 4 bases at J, leaving 11 bases unmatched. Germline V gives CDR1 MGHRA, CDR2 YSYEKL. The CDR3 totals 16 residues.

This clonotype was recorded many times. The chain is built from TRBV19 and TRBJ2-1; 7 nucleotides align to TRBD2. This CDR3 has 14 amino acids. The junction had 4 bases not matched to a gene; V was cut back by 7 bases and J by 1 base. CDR1 is LNHDA, CDR2 SQIVND, per germline (reference sequence). CDR3 nucleotide sequence: TGTGCCAGTACTCTAGCGGATTCCTACAATGAGCAGTTCTTC. Amino acid sequence: CASTLADSYNEQFF.

The rearrangement links TRBV29-1 to TRBJ2-2, with TRBD2 matching over 10 bases. The CDR3 loop spans 18 amino acids. Germline V gene sequence: CDR1 SQVTM, CDR2 ANQGSEA. Germline trimming cut 5 bases from V and 3 bases from J; bases unmatched to any gene: 15. The CDR3 here is CSVSQREGRVEDTGELFF. Written as DNA, the CDR3 is TGCAGCGTTTCCCAGCGGGAGGGCCGAGTAGAGGACACCGGGGAGCTGTTTTTT.

This clonotype turned up a few times. This rearrangement joins TRBV7-2 to TRBJ2-1; 9 positions agree with TRBD1. This CDR3 contains 16 residues. Germline-derived CDR1 and CDR2 are SGHTA and FQGNSA. V lost 3 bases to trimming and J lost 3 bases; unmatched junction nucleotides: 6. This CDR3 reads CASSFTGTGYYNEQFF. Here the CDR3 DNA reads TGTGCCAGCAGCTTTACCGGGACAGGGTACTACAATGAGCAGTTCTTC.

This clonotype was recorded many times. The J gene is TRBJ1-3, the V gene TRBV7-2; D uncertain. This CDR3 is built from 17 residues. Germline V gene data show CDR1 as SGHTA and CDR2 as FQGNSA. V lost 1 base and J 0 bases, leaving 13 bases between the germline ends. CDR3 bases: TGTGCCAGCAGCTTAGGGGTGCAACGATTCTCTGGAAACACCATATATTTT. Amino acids: CASSLGVQRFSGNTIYF.